The subject of this entry is one TCR beta chain. What it recognizes is unknown. The data were obtained in a study of long-term antiretroviral therapy in people with HIV. Study-level points and caveats: Narrower CDR3 length ranges marked HIV repertoires relative to controls. Pre-ART-expanded clones dominated the repertoire at all time points.

The V gene's germline CDR1 is MNHEY and CDR2 SVGAGI. The CDR3 contains 14 residues. The trim removed 6 bases at V and 11 bases at J, leaving 12 bases unmatched. An immunoSEQ assay, version v3.0, was performed at survey level. Sequencing used immunoSEQ multiplex PCR; TCRdb keeps in-frame clones, though not all of them. Here the sample spans around 15,000 clones, more than 85% being singletons. V usage is TRBV6-5 and J usage is TRBJ1-4; TRBD1 matches at 7 bases. Material: unsorted PBMCs, obtained 0.6 years after starting antiretroviral therapy. This sequence was found in a woman in her forties with HIV. CDR3 sequence: CASSQDREKMKLFF. As DNA, the CDR3 is TGTGCCAGCAGCCAAGACAGGGAAAAGATGAAACTGTTTTTT.